Presented here are 18 T cell receptor beta chains from one specimen sequenced in a study of regulatory T cells in long-lasting Graves disease. CDR3-region Arm-PCR and iRepertoire HTBI primers produced the TCR beta libraries. TCRdb re-called the multiplex PCR reads through MiXCR, storing one row per CDR3 protein. The sample includes 300,000 to 500,000 distinct CDR3 sequences, more than 20% of them seen just once. This sample's time point: persistent/refractory GD, antithyroid drugs over 5 years with positive TRAb. The TCR library was made from RNA that had been extracted from PBMCs in TRIzol. This specimen consisted of peripheral blood mononuclear cells (PBMCs), obtained when the disease was refractory, from a patient treated with antithyroid drugs. Every receptor here comes from a female donor with Graves disease.

This clonotype was counted between two and nine times. The V and J genes are TRBV20-1 and TRBJ1-5; no clear D gene. The germline V and J ends were trimmed by 3 bases and 6 bases, with 21 bases remaining between them. Germline V gives CDR1 DFQATT, CDR2 SNEGSKA (reference sequence). The CDR3 length is 16 residues. CDR3 coding DNA: TGCAGTGCTAGCGCCCTCCTGGAGGGATTAAGTCAGCCCCAGCATTTT. Protein sequence: CSASALLEGLSQPQHF.

The sample holds many counts of this clonotype. This CDR3 is CATQGVPYSNQPQHF. The CDR3, as DNA: TGTGCCACCCAGGGGGTGCCATATAGCAATCAGCCCCAGCATTTT. The chain combines TRBV12-5 with TRBJ1-5; 7 bases line up with TRBD1. CDR3 length: 15 residues. Germline CDR1 and CDR2: LGHNT and FRNRAP.

This chain uses TRBV4-1 with TRBJ2-5, with D possibly TRBD2 on 5 matching bases. Germline V gives CDR1 MGHRA, CDR2 YSYEKL. This CDR3 region has 15 residues. Trimming shortened V by 1 base and J by 5 bases, and 14 bases separated the two germline ends. CDR3 bases: TGCGCCAGCAGCCAAGTTCATAGCGTGGAGGAGACCCAGTACTTC. Translation: CASSQVHSVEETQYF.

The sample holds many counts of this clonotype. This chain links TRBV7-8 with TRBJ1-4, with 7 bases matching TRBD1. Per the germline V gene, CDR1 is SGHVS and CDR2 is FQNEAQ. The CDR3 is made up of 18 amino acids. J gave up 0 bases and V 5 bases, and 12 bases lay outside the gene matches. CDR3 coding DNA: TGTGCCAGCAGCCCAACAGGGGTTCTGGGGGCAACTAATGAAAAACTGTTTTTT. It encodes CASSPTGVLGATNEKLFF.

This chain joins TRBV6-1 and TRBJ2-5; possibly TRBD2 for D (6 bases). CDR1 MNHNS and CDR2 SASEGT come from the germline V gene. This CDR3 spans 14 amino acids. V was cut by 6 bases and J by 3 bases, with 14 bases left in between. Here the CDR3 DNA reads TGTGCCAGCAGCTCGGGGGACCCTGAAGAGACCCAGTACTTC. This gives the protein CASSSGDPEETQYF.

This clonotype was seen ten or more times. The genes are TRBV12-3 or TRBV12-4 and TRBJ2-6; D remains unclear. The CDR3 has 13 amino acids. V was clipped by 7 bases and J by 4 bases, with 8 bases between them. CDR3 sequence (DNA): TGTGCCAGCACCATTTTGGGGGCCAACGTCCTGACTTTC. This sequence encodes CASTILGANVLTF.

Many counts were recorded for this clonotype. The V call is TRBV11-2, the J call TRBJ2-6; possibly TRBD1 or TRBD2 for D (6 bases each). CDR1 is SGHAT and CDR2 is FQNNGV in the germline V gene. The CDR3 is made up of 19 amino acids. V dropped 0 bases and J dropped 1 base, with 16 bases sitting between them. The CDR3 spells CASSLDRGGGWSGANVLTF. In DNA, the CDR3 is TGTGCCAGCAGCTTAGATCGAGGGGGAGGCTGGTCTGGGGCCAACGTCCTGACTTTC.

The J gene is TRBJ2-1, the V gene TRBV18, with 12 bases that match TRBD2. The CDR3 covers 17 residues. V was clipped by 5 bases and J by 6 bases; unmatched bases: 11. Germline CDR1 KGHSH, CDR2 LQKENI. For the CDR3, the DNA is TGTGCCAGCTCATCAAGATCTAGCGGGAGGGCCTTCAATGAGCAGTTCTTC. Its translation: CASSSRSSGRAFNEQFF.

This clonotype was counted only a few times. This chain joins TRBV29-1 and TRBJ2-6; D is possibly TRBD1 or TRBD2 (5 bases each). V dropped 6 bases and J dropped 0 bases, with 18 bases sitting between them. The CDR3 contains 17 residues. Germline CDR1 SQVTM, CDR2 ANQGSEA. CDR3 in DNA: TGCAGCGTCTCACGGGACCCTCCCTTCTCTGGGGCCAACGTCCTGACTTTC. This sequence encodes CSVSRDPPFSGANVLTF.

A remark on this clonotype: At one of its ends the junction is not consistent with the germline gene, which may arise from a read error. The CDR3 is CASSLVGAGNEQFF. The DNA of the CDR3 is TGTGCTAGCAGCTTAGTAGGGGCAGGCAATGAGCAGTTCTTC. The rearrangement joins TRBV7-7 to TRBJ2-1, with D tentatively TRBD1 (5 bases). Germline loops: CDR1 SSHAT, CDR2 FNYEAQ (reference sequence). CDR3 length: 14 residues.

This clonotype was recorded at least ten times. The rearrangement joins TRBV28 to TRBJ2-7; D may be TRBD1 or TRBD2 (5 bases each). Trimming removed 0 bases at V and 0 bases at J, with 9 bases between. CDR1 is MDHEN, CDR2 SYDVKM, per germline. The CDR3 has 15 amino acids. This chain's CDR3 is CASSLWGERSYEQYF. Written as DNA, the CDR3 is TGTGCCAGCAGTTTATGGGGGGAGCGCTCCTACGAGCAGTACTTC.

The gene calls are TRBV12-3 or TRBV12-4 and TRBJ2-3; 9 nucleotides line up with TRBD2. CDR3 length: 14 amino acids. With V trimmed by 3 bases and J by 4 bases, 2 bases remained unmatched. CDR3 sequence reads: CASSFSGSSDTQYF. CDR3 nucleotides: TGTGCCAGCAGTTTTAGCGGGAGTTCAGATACGCAGTATTTT.

Concerning this clonotype: At one of its ends the junction is not consistent with the germline gene, which may arise from a read error. This chain links TRBV20-1 with TRBJ2-7; TRBD2 matches at 8 bases. Looked up from germline, CDR1 is DFQATT and CDR2 is SNEGSKA (reference sequence). CDR3 length: 16 amino acids. As DNA, the CDR3 is TGCAGTGCTAGTCCTCGACGTAGCGGGAAACCCTACGGGCAGTACTTC. Protein product: CSASPRRSGKPYGQYF.

In this sample, this clonotype turned up a few times. V and J are TRBV6-1 and TRBJ2-7; D remains unclear. Trimming removed 7 bases from V and 2 bases from J, with 12 bases in between. Germline V gene sequence: CDR1 MNHNS, CDR2 SASEGT. The CDR3 consists of 13 residues. The CDR3 nucleotides are TGTGCCAGCACTCAACCCCCTACCTACGAGCAGTACTTC. It yields the protein CASTQPPTYEQYF.

This clonotype was detected only a few times. The V call is TRBV20-1, the J call TRBJ1-1; D gene unclear. Trimming cost V 3 bases and J 2 bases, with 7 bases left between them. Germline V gene sequence: CDR1 DFQATT, CDR2 SNEGSKA (reference sequence). This CDR3 region has 12 residues. The DNA for the CDR3 is TGCAGTGCTAGTGGGAGTAACACTGAAGCTTTCTTT. Translating it yields CSASGSNTEAFF.

The V gene is TRBV7-9, the J gene TRBJ2-1; 13 bases fit TRBD2. This CDR3 has 15 amino acids. J was trimmed by 6 bases and V by 5 bases; bases with no gene match: 4. CDR1 and CDR2 (germline): SEHNR, FQNEAQ (reference sequence). Here the CDR3 DNA reads TGTGCCAGCAGCACTAGCGGGAGGGCCATCAATGAGCAGTTCTTC. Translated, it gives CASSTSGRAINEQFF.

This clonotype turned up a few times. This chain joins TRBV29-1 and TRBJ2-7, with D possibly matching TRBD1 (7 bases). The CDR3 has 13 residues. Trimming removed 3 bases from V and 6 bases from J, with 15 bases in between. CDR1 is SQVTM and CDR2 is ANQGSEA in the germline V gene. The DNA of the CDR3 is TGCAGCGTTGATCCCAGACAGGGAGGCGAGCAGTACTTC. Translating gives CSVDPRQGGEQYF.

The chain uses TRBV6-5 and TRBJ2-7; tentative D call: TRBD2 (6 bases). Trimming cost V 2 bases and J 6 bases, with 14 bases left between them. Germline V lookup: CDR1 MNHEY, CDR2 SVGAGI. This CDR3 spans 14 amino acids. The CDR3 nucleotides are TGTGCCAGCAGTTACCTTTCGCGGGGCTCCGAGCAGTACTTC. Amino acid sequence: CASSYLSRGSEQYF.